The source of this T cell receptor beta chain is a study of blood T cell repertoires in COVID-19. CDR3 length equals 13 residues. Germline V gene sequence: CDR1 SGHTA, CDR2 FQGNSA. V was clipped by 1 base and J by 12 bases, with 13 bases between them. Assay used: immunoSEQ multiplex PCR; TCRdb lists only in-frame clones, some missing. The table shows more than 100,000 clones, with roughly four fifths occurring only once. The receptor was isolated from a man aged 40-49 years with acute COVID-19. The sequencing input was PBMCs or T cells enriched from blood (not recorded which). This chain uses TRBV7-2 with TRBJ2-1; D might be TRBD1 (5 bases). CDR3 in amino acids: CASSLGGVDWQFF. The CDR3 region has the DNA TGTGCCAGCAGCTTAGGGGGCGTCGATTGGCAGTTCTTC.